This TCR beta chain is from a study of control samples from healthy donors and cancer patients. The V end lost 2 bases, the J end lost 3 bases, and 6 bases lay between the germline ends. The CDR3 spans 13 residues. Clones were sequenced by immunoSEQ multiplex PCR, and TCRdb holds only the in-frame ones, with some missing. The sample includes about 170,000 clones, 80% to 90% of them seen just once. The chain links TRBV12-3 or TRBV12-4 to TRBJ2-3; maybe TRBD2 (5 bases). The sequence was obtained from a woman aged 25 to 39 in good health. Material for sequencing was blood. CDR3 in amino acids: CASSLRGTDTQYF. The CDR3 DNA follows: TGTGCCAGCAGTTTAAGAGGGACAGATACGCAGTATTTT.